This T cell receptor (beta chain) stems from a study of blood T cell repertoires in COVID-19. Overall study: Italy, Spain and the United States were the sources of the convalescent and acute COVID-19 samples.

Germline CDR1 reads MNHEY; CDR2 reads SVGAGI. V dropped 6 bases and J dropped 7 bases, with 12 bases sitting between them. This CDR3 has 13 amino acids. Original analysis: Using reference gene primer amplification, nucleated cell counts were estimated. Method: immunoSEQ multiplex PCR; TCRdb's copy keeps in-frame clones and lacks some. The V and J calls and the clone size are those of that table, but D and trimming were determined from the DNA. The sample gives 200,000 to 300,000 clones, roughly 87% of which show up once; around 6.9% is in the top ten. This clonotype was obtained from a man aged 60 to 69 who had recovered from COVID-19. The sample was peripheral blood. The chain employs TRBV6-5 and TRBJ1-4; weak D call: TRBD1 (6 bases). This chain's CDR3 is CASRQGIGEKLFF. As DNA, the CDR3 is TGTGCCAGCAGACAGGGAATCGGTGAAAAACTGTTTTTT.